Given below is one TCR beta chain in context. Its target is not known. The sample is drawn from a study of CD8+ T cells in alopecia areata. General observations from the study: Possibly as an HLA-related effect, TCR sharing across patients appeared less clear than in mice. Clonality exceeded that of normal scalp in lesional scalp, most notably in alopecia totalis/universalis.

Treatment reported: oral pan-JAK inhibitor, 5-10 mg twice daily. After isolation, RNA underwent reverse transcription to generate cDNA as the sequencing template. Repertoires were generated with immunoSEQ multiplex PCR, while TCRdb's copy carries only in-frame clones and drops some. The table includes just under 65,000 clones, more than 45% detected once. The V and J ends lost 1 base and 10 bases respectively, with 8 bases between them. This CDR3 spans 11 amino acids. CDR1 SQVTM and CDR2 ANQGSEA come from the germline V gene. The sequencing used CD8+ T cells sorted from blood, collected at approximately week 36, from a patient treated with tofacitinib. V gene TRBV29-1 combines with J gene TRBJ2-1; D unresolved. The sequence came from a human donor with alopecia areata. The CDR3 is CSVEAATEQFF. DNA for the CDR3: TGCAGCGTTGAAGCGGCGACGGAGCAGTTCTTC.